This passage covers 30 T cell receptor beta chains from one sample sequenced in a study of control samples from healthy donors and cancer patients. Clones were read by immunoSEQ multiplex PCR, and TCRdb kept only the in-frame ones, dropping some. The data show 55,000 to 75,000 clones, with 80% to 90% seen just once and 2% to 2.5% held by the top ten. Sequencing was done on a sample of PBMCs. These receptor sequences come from a woman aged 50 to 60 with head and neck cancer.

The rearrangement uses TRBV4-3 and TRBJ1-5; the D is unclear. Deletions cut 0 bases from V and 2 bases from J, with 8 bases between. This CDR3 is built from 15 residues. Germline V gene data show CDR1 as LGHNA and CDR2 as YSLEER. Written as DNA, the CDR3 is TGCGCCAGCAGCCAAGATCGAAGGGGCAATCAGCCCCAGCATTTT. Translation: CASSQDRRGNQPQHF.

The chain couples TRBV7-7 to TRBJ2-5; weak D call: TRBD1 (6 bases). The V end lost 3 bases, the J end lost 5 bases, and 16 bases lay between the germline ends. CDR1 is SSHAT, CDR2 FNYEAQ, per germline (reference sequence). This CDR3 is built from 15 residues. CDR3: CASSFSPGVLETQYF. CDR3 DNA: TGTGCCAGCAGCTTTTCCCCAGGGGTACTGGAGACCCAGTACTTC.

J is TRBJ2-7 and V is TRBV20-1; D is possibly TRBD1 or TRBD2 (5 bases each). The germline V and J ends were trimmed by 3 bases and 2 bases, with 14 bases remaining between them. There are 14 residues in the CDR3. The germline V gene has CDR1 DFQATT and CDR2 SNEGSKA (reference sequence). Here the CDR3 DNA reads TGCAGTGCTAGTACTGCAGGGACGACCTACGAGCAGTACTTC. Protein sequence: CSASTAGTTYEQYF.

The chain joins TRBV30 to TRBJ2-7; TRBD1 might be the D (5 bases). Trimming left V 0 bases short and J 9 bases short, with 18 bases between. Germline CDR1 reads GTSNPN; CDR2 reads SVGIG (reference sequence). This CDR3 contains 14 residues. In DNA form, the CDR3 reads TGTGCCTGGAGTGTATACAGGAGAAGAATCATGCAGTACTTC. Its translation is CAWSVYRRRIMQYF.

The V gene is TRBV4-1, the J gene TRBJ1-1, with 10 bases that match TRBD1. The CDR3 is 14 amino acids. The J segment lost 5 bases and the V segment lost 3 bases, leaving 3 bases of the junction unmatched. CDR1 is MGHRA and CDR2 is YSYEKL in the germline V gene. The DNA for the CDR3 is TGCGCCAGCAGCCAGACAGGGGGCCGGACTGAAGCTTTCTTT. Amino acid sequence: CASSQTGGRTEAFF.

The chain uses TRBV28 and TRBJ1-2; D may be TRBD1 (5 bases). Germline values: CDR1 MDHEN, CDR2 SYDVKM. This CDR3 has 14 amino acids. V lost 5 bases and J lost 4, with 14 bases in between. The chain's CDR3 is CASSTMGRTYGYTF. The CDR3 bases are TGTGCCAGCAGTACCATGGGACGGACCTATGGCTACACCTTC.

This clone showed up just once. The V gene is TRBV18, the J gene TRBJ1-2; 11 nucleotides match TRBD1. There are 15 residues in the CDR3. CDR1 and CDR2 (germline): KGHSH, LQKENI. V shed 3 bases and J 4 bases; nucleotides not matched to a gene: 4. Written as DNA, the CDR3 is TGTGCCAGCTCACCCCGGACAGGGGGCAGCTATGGCTACACCTTC. Translation gives CASSPRTGGSYGYTF.

This sequence joins TRBV15 and TRBJ2-7, with 7 positions matching TRBD1. Germline V CDR1 and CDR2: LNHNV, YYDKDF (reference sequence). With V trimmed by 6 bases and J by 5 bases, 7 bases remained unmatched. The CDR3 runs to 13 residues. Written as DNA, the CDR3 is TGTGCCACCAGGCTCACAGGGGAGCACGAGCAGTACTTC. Encoded protein: CATRLTGEHEQYF.

V is TRBV9 and J is TRBJ2-3; 8 bases map to TRBD2. The germline CDR1 and CDR2 sequences are SGDLS and YYNGEE. V lost 2 bases, J lost 3 bases, and 11 bases stayed unmatched. This CDR3 spans 17 amino acids. CDR3 protein: CASSVDPGGALTDTQYF. DNA of the CDR3: TGTGCCAGCAGCGTCGACCCCGGGGGGGCCTTGACAGATACGCAGTATTTT.

The chain joins TRBV9 to TRBJ2-7; D not certain. V lost 1 base and J 2 bases, leaving 7 bases between the germline ends. This CDR3 region has 13 residues. Germline V gives CDR1 SGDLS, CDR2 YYNGEE. CDR3: CASSVSETYEQYF. The DNA for the CDR3 is TGTGCCAGCAGCGTATCCGAAACCTACGAGCAGTACTTC.

V and J are TRBV27 and TRBJ2-3; 10 nucleotides line up with TRBD2. Per the germline V gene, CDR1 is MNHEY and CDR2 is SMNVEV (reference sequence). The CDR3 length is 16 residues. Losses at the gene ends were 2 bases for V and 4 bases for J; bases not matched to a gene: 6. CDR3 sequence (DNA): TGTGCCAGCAGTTTAGGTGGCCTAGCGGGGGCAGATACGCAGTATTTT. Its translation: CASSLGGLAGADTQYF.

The rearrangement links TRBV28 to TRBJ2-3, with TRBD2 matching 7 bases. Germline V CDR1 and CDR2: MDHEN, SYDVKM. The V segment lost 10 bases and the J segment 5 bases; nucleotides outside the gene matches: 12. CDR3 length equals 14 residues. For the CDR3, the DNA is TGTGCCACCCTCCTAGCGGAGGGCTTAGATACGCAGTATTTT. It yields the protein CATLLAEGLDTQYF.

V and J are TRBV4-1 and TRBJ2-7, with D hard to call. The CDR3 runs 14 residues. Germline-derived CDR1 and CDR2 are MGHRA and YSYEKL. V shed 1 base and J shed 3 bases, with 10 bases lying between them. The CDR3 protein is CASSQVTGLYEQYF. CDR3 nucleotides: TGCGCCAGCAGCCAAGTAACGGGCCTCTACGAGCAGTACTTC.

This clone was recorded only once. This chain links TRBV12-3 or TRBV12-4 with TRBJ1-1, with D unclear. Trimming cost V 5 bases and J 4 bases, with 5 bases left between them. The CDR3 has 11 amino acids. The CDR3 DNA is TGTGCCAGCAGTAGTATCACTGAAGCTTTCTTT. Encoded protein: CASSSITEAFF.

The chain carries TRBV13 and TRBJ2-6; TRBD1 is a possible D gene (5 bases). The CDR3 sequence is 20 residues long. The ends were cut back, 5 bases at V and 1 base at J, with 24 bases in the middle. Germline lookup yields CDR1 PRHDT and CDR2 FYEKMQ (reference sequence). CDR3 loop: CASSLYTRGAGRSGANVLTF. The CDR3 DNA sequence: TGTGCCAGCAGCCTTTACACCCGTGGGGCTGGTAGGTCTGGGGCCAACGTCCTGACTTTC.

Only one count was recorded for this clone. V usage is TRBV20-1 and J usage is TRBJ1-2; D unclear. The V end was cut by 5 bases, the J end by 2 bases, with 6 bases between. The CDR3 contains 11 residues. The germline V gene has CDR1 DFQATT and CDR2 SNEGSKA (reference sequence). The CDR3 region has the DNA TGCAGTGCTCCGGCAAACTATGGCTACACCTTC. Its translation: CSAPANYGYTF.

V is TRBV5-3 and J is TRBJ2-6, with D possibly matching TRBD2 (5 bases). TRBV5-3 is designated an ORF whose function remains uncertain. CDR3 size: 16 residues. The V and J ends lost 0 bases and 0 bases respectively, with 7 bases between them. The CDR3 nucleotides read TGTGCCAGAAGCTTGGCCGGGGACTCTGGGGCCAACGTCCTGACTTTC. The encoded protein is CARSLAGDSGANVLTF.

This chain connects TRBV2 to TRBJ1-2; the match to TRBD1 covers 7 bases. The germline V gene has CDR1 SNHLY and CDR2 FYNNEI. The trim removed 8 bases at V and 4 bases at J, leaving 4 bases unmatched. There are 12 residues in the CDR3. CDR3 sequence: CASGGQPYGYTF. CDR3 in DNA: TGTGCCAGCGGGGGACAGCCCTATGGCTACACCTTC.

This clone occurred a few times. This chain uses TRBV9 with TRBJ1-2, with 7 bases identical to TRBD1. Losses at the gene ends were 3 bases for V and 2 bases for J; bases not matched to a gene: 10. Per the germline V gene, CDR1 is SGDLS and CDR2 is YYNGEE. The CDR3 is 16 residues long. The CDR3 sequence is CASSAAEDRVNYGYTF. The CDR3 DNA is TGTGCCAGCAGCGCAGCAGAAGACAGGGTGAACTATGGCTACACCTTC. Supplemented by reference TRBV9 and TRBJ1-2, the full variable domain reads DSGVTQTPKHLITATGQRVTLRCSPRSGDLSVYWYQQSLDQGLQFLIQYYNGEERAKGNILERFSAQQFPDLHSELNLSSLELGDSALYFCASSAAEDRVNYGYTFGSGTRLTVV.

The J gene is TRBJ2-7, the V gene TRBV12-3 or TRBV12-4, with TRBD2 as a possible D gene (7 bases). CDR3 length: 13 residues. V dropped 7 bases and J dropped 5 bases, with 15 bases sitting between them. CDR3 sequence: CASKRIGGDEQYF. The CDR3, as DNA: TGTGCCAGCAAACGGATAGGGGGGGACGAGCAGTACTTC.

V and J are TRBV9 and TRBJ2-3, with a possible D match to TRBD2 (5 bases). Trimming shortened V by 2 bases and J by 2 bases, and 9 bases separated the two germline ends. CDR1 is SGDLS, CDR2 YYNGEE, per germline. CDR3 length: 14 residues. CDR3 protein: CASSVSGITDTQYF. The DNA of the CDR3 is TGTGCCAGCAGCGTCTCCGGGATCACAGATACGCAGTATTTT. Looking up the rest from reference TRBV9 and TRBJ2-3 gives the full variable domain: DSGVTQTPKHLITATGQRVTLRCSPRSGDLSVYWYQQSLDQGLQFLIQYYNGEERAKGNILERFSAQQFPDLHSELNLSSLELGDSALYFCASSVSGITDTQYFGPGTRLTVL.

The chain recombines TRBV28 with TRBJ1-4; TRBD1 aligns across 9 bases. The CDR3 length is 15 residues. Germline trimming cut 6 bases from V and 8 bases from J; bases unmatched to any gene: 10. The germline V gene encodes CDR1 MDHEN and CDR2 SYDVKM. The CDR3 nucleotides are TGTGCCAGCAGCATGGGGGGACAGGGAGACGAAAAACTGTTTTTT. This gives the protein CASSMGGQGDEKLFF.

The chain employs TRBV6-4 and TRBJ1-1, with 11 bases fitting TRBD1. Germline CDR1 and CDR2: MRHNA and SNTAGT. V trimming: 6 bases; J trimming: 3 bases; junction bases outside the gene matches: 0. The CDR3 loop spans 13 amino acids. CDR3 DNA sequence: TGTGCCAGCAGGGGACAGGGGGACACTGAAGCTTTCTTT. Its protein product is CASRGQGDTEAFF.

The gene calls are TRBV5-4 and TRBJ2-1, with 8 bases lining up with TRBD2. Trimming took 0 bases from V and 4 from J; bases not matched to a gene: 3. The germline CDR1 and CDR2 sequences are SGHNT and YYREEE (reference sequence). This CDR3 comprises 15 residues. This CDR3 reads CASSLDGGAYNEQFF. The DNA of the CDR3 is TGTGCCAGCAGCTTGGACGGGGGGGCTTACAATGAGCAGTTCTTC.

This clone was seen just once. This chain uses TRBV19 with TRBJ2-5; D is tentatively TRBD1 or TRBD2 (5 bases each). CDR3 length equals 15 residues. Germline V gives CDR1 LNHDA, CDR2 SQIVND (reference sequence). V was cut by 6 bases and J by 5 bases, with 19 bases left in between. The CDR3 DNA sequence: TGTGCCAGTAGCAGTGGACGGTGGGGGTCGGAGACCCAGTACTTC. Translation: CASSSGRWGSETQYF.

The chain couples TRBV13 to TRBJ2-3; 9 bases fit TRBD2. Trimming removed 7 bases from V and 1 base from J; junction bases left unmatched: 6. Germline loops: CDR1 PRHDT, CDR2 FYEKMQ (reference sequence). This CDR3 spans 15 amino acids. The CDR3 protein is CASNAGGTRTDTQYF. In nucleotides, the CDR3 is TGTGCCAGCAATGCGGGGGGGACTCGCACAGATACGCAGTATTTT.

V is TRBV19 and J is TRBJ1-6; the match to TRBD1 covers 9 bases. CDR1 is LNHDA and CDR2 is SQIVND in the germline V gene (reference sequence). The ends lost 3 bases at V and 10 bases at J; junction bases unmatched: 10. The CDR3 runs to 16 residues. The CDR3 DNA follows: TGTGCCAGTAGTATTGGGGACAGGGTAAGCGGATCACCCCTCCACTTT. It specifies CASSIGDRVSGSPLHF.

As to this clone: The junction shows a germline mismatch at one end, possibly a read error. This chain links TRBV19 with TRBJ1-1; D is unresolved. Germline V gene sequence: CDR1 LNHDA, CDR2 SQIVND (reference sequence). The CDR3 is 13 residues long. CDR3 in amino acids: CASSIEIGGEYSF. Written as DNA, the CDR3 is TGTGCCAGTAGTATAGAGATAGGCGGGGAGTATTCCTTT.

The chain recombines TRBV5-4 with TRBJ2-2; 8 bases are a match to TRBD1. Trimming cost V 0 bases and J 3 bases; bases outside gene matches: 1. The CDR3 extends over 15 amino acids. Germline V gives CDR1 SGHNT, CDR2 YYREEE (reference sequence). The CDR3 nucleotides are TGTGCCAGCAGCTTGGTACAGGGGGACACCGGGGAGCTGTTTTTT. The encoded protein is CASSLVQGDTGELFF.

This sequence joins TRBV9 and TRBJ1-4; unclear D gene. CDR1 is SGDLS, CDR2 YYNGEE, per germline. V dropped 4 bases and J dropped 4 bases, with 20 bases sitting between them. The CDR3 has 17 residues. CDR3 loop: CASSPPGSTGFNEKLFF. CDR3 nucleotides: TGTGCCAGCAGCCCCCCTGGGTCAACCGGATTTAATGAAAAACTGTTTTTT.